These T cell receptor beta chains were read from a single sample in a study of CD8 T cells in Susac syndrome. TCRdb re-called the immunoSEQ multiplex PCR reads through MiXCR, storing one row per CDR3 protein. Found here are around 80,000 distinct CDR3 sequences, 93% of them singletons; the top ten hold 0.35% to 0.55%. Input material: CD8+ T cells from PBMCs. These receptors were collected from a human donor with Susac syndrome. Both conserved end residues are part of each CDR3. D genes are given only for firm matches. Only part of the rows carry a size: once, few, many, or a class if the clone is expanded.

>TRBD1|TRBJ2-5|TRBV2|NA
TGTGCCAGCACGGGGACAGGGCGAGAGACCCAGTACTTC
CASTGTGRETQYF
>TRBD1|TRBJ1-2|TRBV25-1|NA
TGTGCCAGCGCGGACAGGGGATCCTATGGCTACACCTTC
CASADRGSYGYTF
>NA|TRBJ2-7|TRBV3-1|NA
TGTGCCAGCAGCCAAGCCTGCAGCGGGCTCGCCTACGAGCAGTACTTC
CASSQACSGLAYEQYF
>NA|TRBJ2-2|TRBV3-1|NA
TGTGCCAGCAGCCACGGAAGGAACACCGGGGAGCTGTTTTTT
CASSHGRNTGELFF
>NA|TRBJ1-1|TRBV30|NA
TGTGCCTGGAGGGGGGGATACTACACTGAAGCTTTCTTT
CAWRGGYYTEAFF
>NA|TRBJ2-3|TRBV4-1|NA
TGCGCCAGCAGCCAAGCGTGGGACCCTAGCACAGATACGCAGTATTTT
CASSQAWDPSTDTQYF
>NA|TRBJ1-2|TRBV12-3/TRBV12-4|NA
TGTGCCAGCAGTTTCCCATCGGGCTATGGCTACACCTTC
CASSFPSGYGYTF
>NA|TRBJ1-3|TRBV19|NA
TGTGCCAGTGATGGATATGAATTAGGGGACACCATATATTTT
CASDGYELGDTIYF
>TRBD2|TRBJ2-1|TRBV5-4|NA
TGTGCCAGCAGCCCCGTCCCGGGGACTAGCGGGGGCAATGAGCAGTTCTTC
CASSPVPGTSGGNEQFF
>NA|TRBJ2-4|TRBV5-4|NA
TGTGCCAGCAGCTTTGCCGGGACGCACTACTTC
CASSFAGTHYF
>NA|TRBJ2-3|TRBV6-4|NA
TGTGCCAGCACCCGGAGACAGGCTACAGATACGCAGTATTTT
CASTRRQATDTQYF
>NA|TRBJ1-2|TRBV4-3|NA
TGCGCCAGCAGCCACGGACAGATCTACACCTTC
CASSHGQIYTF
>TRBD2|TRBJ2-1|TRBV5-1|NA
TGCGCCAGCAGCGACAATAAACTAGCGGGAGGGCCGTTGCGCAATGAGCAGTTCTTC
CASSDNKLAGGPLRNEQFF
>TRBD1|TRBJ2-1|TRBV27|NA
TGTGCCAGCAGGAATAGACAGGGGATCGGTGAGCAGTTCTTC
CASRNRQGIGEQFF
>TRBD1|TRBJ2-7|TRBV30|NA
TGTGCCTGGAGATTCGGGACAGGGGTCGACGAGCAGTACTTC
CAWRFGTGVDEQYF
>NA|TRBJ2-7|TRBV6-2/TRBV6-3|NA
TGTGCCAGCAGTTACTCCCTAGGGGAACAGTACTTC
CASSYSLGEQYF
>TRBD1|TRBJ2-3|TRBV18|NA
TGTGCCAGCTCATTTCGGCCAGGGGGCATGACAGATACGCAGTATTTT
CASSFRPGGMTDTQYF
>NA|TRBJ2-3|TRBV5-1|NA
TGCGCCAGCAGCTTGTCCCCCGTCAGGGCAGATACGCAGTATTTT
CASSLSPVRADTQYF
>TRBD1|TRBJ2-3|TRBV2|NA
TGTGCCAACACGAGATGGACAGGGAACACAGATACGCAGTATTTT
CANTRWTGNTDTQYF
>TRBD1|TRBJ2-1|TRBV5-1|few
TGCGCCAGCAGGGCTGGGACAGGGGCATACAATGAGCAGTTCTTC
CASRAGTGAYNEQFF
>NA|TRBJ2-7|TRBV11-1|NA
TGTGCCAGCAGCTTAGAGAACTACCTGGAGCAGTACTTC
CASSLENYLEQYF
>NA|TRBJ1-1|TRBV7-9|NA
TGTGCCAGCCAAGACAGGACGAACACTGAAGCTTTCTTT
CASQDRTNTEAFF
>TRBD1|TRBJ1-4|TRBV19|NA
TGTGCCAGTAGTATAGGGACAGGGGGTAATGAAAAACTGTTTTTT
CASSIGTGGNEKLFF
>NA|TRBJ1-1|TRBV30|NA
TGTGCCTGGAGTAAAAGGGCTGAAGCTTTCTTT
CAWSKRAEAFF
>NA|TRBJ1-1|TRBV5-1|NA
TGCGCCAGCAGCTTGGGTGGCAGGAGGGGTGAAGTTTGGACTGAAGCTTTCTTT
CASSLGGRRGEVWTEAFF
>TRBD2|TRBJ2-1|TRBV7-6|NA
TGTGCCAGCAGCACGACTAGCGGGGGGGTGACCTACAATGAGCAGTTCTTC
CASSTTSGGVTYNEQFF
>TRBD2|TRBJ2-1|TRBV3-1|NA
TGTGCCAGCAGCCATGGGGGACTAGCGGGTTACAATGAGCAGTTCTTC
CASSHGGLAGYNEQFF
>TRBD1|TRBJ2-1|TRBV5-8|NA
TGTGCCAGCATGGACAGGAGCTCCTACAATGAGCAGTTCTTC
CASMDRSSYNEQFF
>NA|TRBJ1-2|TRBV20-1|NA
TGCAGTGCTCCCCGGACAGAAAACTATGGCTACACCTTC
CSAPRTENYGYTF
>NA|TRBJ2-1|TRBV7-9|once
TGTGCCAGCAGCTTCCGGGATTACAATGAGCAGTTCTTC
CASSFRDYNEQFF
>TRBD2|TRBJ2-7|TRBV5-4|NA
TGTGCCAGCAGCTTCGGGACTAGCGGGACCTACGAGCAGTACTTC
CASSFGTSGTYEQYF
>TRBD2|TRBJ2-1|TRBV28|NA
TGTGCCAGCAGCAAAGCGGGAGGGCCACACAATGAGCAGTTCTTC
CASSKAGGPHNEQFF
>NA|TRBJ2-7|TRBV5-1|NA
TGCGCCAGCAGCTTGTCTGCCGGGGGCTACGAGCAGTACTTC
CASSLSAGGYEQYF
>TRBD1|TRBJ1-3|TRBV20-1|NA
TGCAGTGCTAGAGATGTTGACAGGGTGTTGCTTGGAAACACCATATATTTT
CSARDVDRVLLGNTIYF
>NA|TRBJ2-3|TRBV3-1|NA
TGTGCCAGCAGCCCTCTTAGGAGCGGCCGTACCGGTACGCAGTATTTT
CASSPLRSGRTGTQYF
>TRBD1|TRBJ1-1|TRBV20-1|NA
TGCAGTGCTGCGGACAGGGGAAGTGCGAACACTGAAGCTTTCTTT
CSAADRGSANTEAFF
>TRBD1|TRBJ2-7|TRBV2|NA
TGTGCCAGCCTGGGACAGGGTGTCCACGAGCAGTACTTC
CASLGQGVHEQYF
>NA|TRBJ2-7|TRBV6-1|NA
TGTGCCAGTAACCAGGGTTCGAACTACGAGCAGTACTTC
CASNQGSNYEQYF
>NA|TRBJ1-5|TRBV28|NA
TGTGCCAGCAACCCTTTCCAGGGTTATCAGCCCCAGCATTTT
CASNPFQGYQPQHF
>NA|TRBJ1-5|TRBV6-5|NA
TGTGCCAGCGCCCAAAACAGGAATCAGCCCCAGCATTTT
CASAQNRNQPQHF
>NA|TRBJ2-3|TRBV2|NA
TGTGCCAGCAGTGAACTTATGGGGGGTTCAGATACGCAGTATTTT
CASSELMGGSDTQYF
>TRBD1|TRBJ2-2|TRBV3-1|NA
TGTGCCAGCAGCCAAGGTGGACAGGGCACCGGGGAGCTGTTTTTT
CASSQGGQGTGELFF
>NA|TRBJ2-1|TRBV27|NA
TGTGCCAGCAGTTCGGCAAACTACAATGAGCAGTTCTTC
CASSSANYNEQFF
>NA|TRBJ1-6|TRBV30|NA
TGTGCCTGGACGCCGGCAGGCCCGGTCTCACCCCTCCACTTT
CAWTPAGPVSPLHF
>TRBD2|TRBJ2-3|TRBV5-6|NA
TGTGCCAGCAGCTTCCCCGGGACTAGCGCAGATACGCAGTATTTT
CASSFPGTSADTQYF
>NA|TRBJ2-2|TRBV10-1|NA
TGCGCCAGCGGACATACGAACACCGGGGAGCTGTTTTTT
CASGHTNTGELFF
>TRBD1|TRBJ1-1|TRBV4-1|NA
TGCGCCAGCAGCCATGTGGGACAGGGCCACACTGAAGCTTTCTTT
CASSHVGQGHTEAFF
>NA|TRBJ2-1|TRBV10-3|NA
TGTGCCATCAGTGAGCGAGACAATGAGCAGTTCTTC
CAISERDNEQFF
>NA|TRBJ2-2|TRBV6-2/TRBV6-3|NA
TGTGCCAGCGGGACAACTGCGAACACCGGGGAGCTGTTTTTT
CASGTTANTGELFF
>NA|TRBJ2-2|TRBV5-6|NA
TGTGCCAGCAGCTACACACCCACCGGGGAGCTGTTTTTT
CASSYTPTGELFF
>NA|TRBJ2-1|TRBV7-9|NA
TGTGCCAGCAGCTTAGCTAGACAGAGCTCCTACAATGAGCAGTTCTTC
CASSLARQSSYNEQFF
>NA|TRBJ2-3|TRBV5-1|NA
TGCGCCAGCAGCTTGGAGGGAGTCGGCACAGATACGCAGTATTTT
CASSLEGVGTDTQYF
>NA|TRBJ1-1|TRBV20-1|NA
TGCAGTGCTAGAGGGCCCGGGGCGAACACTGAAGCTTTCTTT
CSARGPGANTEAFF
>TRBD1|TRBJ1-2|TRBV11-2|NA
TGTGCCAGCAGCTCAGGACAGGGAAACTATGGCTACACCTTC
CASSSGQGNYGYTF
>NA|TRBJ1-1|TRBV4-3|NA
TGCGCCAGCAGTCGAAGGGGGGACCGGAACACTGAAGCTTTCTTT
CASSRRGDRNTEAFF